Shown below are 28 T cell receptor beta chains from a single sample sequenced in a study of CXCR3-negative and CXCR3-positive naive CD8 T cells. The antigens for these receptors are not known. General study results and limits: Greater hydrophobicity was found in TRB CDR3s of CXCR3-positive naive cells than of CXCR3-negative naive cells.

The TRB libraries of cDNA were built by UMI-labeled 5' RACE. TCRdb reanalyzed the 5' RACE reads and collapses them to one entry per CDR3 protein, without DNA. The record lists approximately 130,000 distinct CDR3 sequences, of which the ten most abundant hold over 0.35%. Specimen: naive CXCR3+ CD8+ T cells from blood. Subset denoted: CD45RO-CCR7+CD27+CD95- naive CD8+ T cells expressing CXCR3 (TNR3+). The receptors derive from a human donor in good health. Some clones in this sample may be carry-over from other donors' samples.

This chain joins TRBV29-1 and TRBJ2-7. Germline lookup yields CDR1 SQVTM and CDR2 ANQGSEA. This CDR3 is 12 amino acids long. The CDR3 loop reads CGVVHLGYEQYF.

This rearrangement joins TRBV20-1 to TRBJ2-1; TCRdb lists TRBD2, though no DNA is available to test this call. The CDR3 is 14 amino acids. The germline V gene encodes CDR1 DFQATT and CDR2 SNEGSKA (reference sequence). CDR3 loop: CSAREAGGDYGYTF.

The chain uses TRBV4-1 and TRBJ2-2; TCRdb's D call of TRBD1 is untestable without DNA. CDR1 and CDR2 from the germline V gene are MGHRA and YSYEKL. The CDR3 is made up of 16 amino acids. This chain's CDR3 is CASSLNRDHNTGELFF.

This chain connects TRBV7-9 to TRBJ2-7; the TRBD1 assignment by TCRdb is unverifiable without DNA. This CDR3 is 15 amino acids long. The V gene's germline CDR1 is SEHNR and CDR2 FQNEAQ (reference sequence). The CDR3 sequence is CASSFATGGPYEQYF.

The V call is TRBV20-1, the J call TRBJ2-7. The CDR3 is made up of 11 amino acids. Germline lookup yields CDR1 DFQATT and CDR2 SNEGSKA (reference sequence). CDR3 loop: CSASPSYEQYF.

V is TRBV27 and J is TRBJ2-7; the D call of TRBD1 rests on TCRdb alone, since no DNA is present to check it. This CDR3 has 15 residues. CDR1 and CDR2 from the germline V gene are MNHEY and SMNVEV (reference sequence). The CDR3 loop is CASSPVASRSYEQYF.

The chain carries TRBV6-2 or TRBV6-3 and TRBJ2-2; TCRdb lists TRBD2, though no DNA is available to test this call. Germline V CDR1 and CDR2: MNHEY, SVGEGT. The CDR3 is made up of 15 amino acids. Here the CDR3 reads CASSGRTTDTGELFF.

The J gene is TRBJ2-7, the V gene TRBV5-1. The CDR3 covers 13 residues. The germline V gene has CDR1 SGHRS and CDR2 YFSETQ. CDR3 region: CASSLDWVHEQYF.

J is TRBJ2-7 and V is TRBV4-1; the TRBD2 assignment by TCRdb is unverifiable without DNA. CDR1 is MGHRA, CDR2 YSYEKL, per germline. The CDR3 runs to 15 residues. CDR3 loop: CASSQDTSGSCEQYF.

The rearrangement uses TRBV7-6 and TRBJ2-7; TCRdb names TRBD1, which stays unverified in the absence of DNA. The CDR3 runs to 14 residues. The V gene's germline CDR1 is SGHVS and CDR2 FNYEAQ. CDR3 region: CASSPGTGFYEQYF. The entire variable domain, with the rest obtained from reference TRBV7-6 and TRBJ2-7, is as follows: GAGVSQSPRYKVTKRGQDVALRCDPISGHVSLYWYRQALGQGPEFLTYFNYEAQQDKSGLPNDRFSAERPEGSISTLTIQRTEQRDSAMYRCASSPGTGFYEQYFGPGTRLTVT.

This chain joins TRBV15 and TRBJ2-5. CDR1 is LNHNV and CDR2 is YYDKDF in the germline V gene (reference sequence). This CDR3 is built from 15 residues. The CDR3 region is CATSRDRWLQETQYF.

The rearrangement links TRBV2 to TRBJ2-7; the TCRdb call, TRBD2, lacks DNA for checking. The germline CDR1 and CDR2 sequences are SNHLY and FYNNEI. CDR3 length: 16 amino acids. CDR3 in amino acids: CASERSGERGEDEQYF.

The V and J genes are TRBV14 and TRBJ2-1; TCRdb's D call, TRBD2, is unchecked because there is no DNA. CDR1 is SGHDN and CDR2 is FVKESK in the germline V gene. CDR3 size: 14 residues. CDR3 residues: CASSRLAEHNEQFF.

The gene calls are TRBV4-1 and TRBJ1-5. CDR3 length: 15 amino acids. The V gene's germline CDR1 is MGHRA and CDR2 YSYEKL. This CDR3 is CASSQARSIYQPQHF.

The V call is TRBV9, the J call TRBJ2-5. This CDR3 is built from 14 residues. Germline CDR1 reads SGDLS; CDR2 reads YYNGEE. The CDR3 is CASSSVAASETQYF.

The chain employs TRBV6-5 and TRBJ2-3; the D gene TCRdb calls, TRBD2, cannot be checked with no DNA. The CDR3 has 15 amino acids. Germline V CDR1 and CDR2: MNHEY, SVGAGI. CDR3 in amino acids: CASSYTSGVTDTQYF.

The chain's CDR3 is CASGLAEYNEQFF. The chain combines TRBV27 with TRBJ2-1; the D gene TCRdb calls, TRBD2, cannot be checked with no DNA. The germline CDR1 and CDR2 sequences are MNHEY and SMNVEV (reference sequence). The CDR3 totals 13 residues.

This sequence joins TRBV29-1 and TRBJ1-1. This CDR3 has 14 amino acids. In germline, CDR1 is SQVTM, CDR2 ANQGSEA. CDR3 amino acids: CSVEDPLGTTEAFF. The full variable domain, in which reference TRBV29-1 and TRBJ1-1 provide the parts outside the CDR3, is SAVISQKPSRDICQRGTSLTIQCQVDSQVTMMFWYRQQPGQSLTLIATANQGSEATYESGFVIDKFPISRPNLTFSTLTVSNMSPEDSSIYLCSVEDPLGTTEAFFGQGTRLTVV.

The genes are TRBV5-6 and TRBJ1-1; lacking DNA, the TRBD1 call made by TCRdb goes unchecked. The germline gives CDR1 SGHDT, CDR2 YYEEEE. The CDR3 sequence is 15 residues long. CDR3: CASSLQGKWDTEAFF.

The gene calls are TRBV7-9 and TRBJ2-7; TCRdb calls TRBD1, which cannot be checked without DNA. CDR3 length: 14 residues. CDR1 is SEHNR, CDR2 FQNEAQ, per germline (reference sequence). This chain's CDR3 is CASSSPDRAYEQYF.

The chain joins TRBV6-2 or TRBV6-3 to TRBJ1-1. This CDR3 has 16 residues. CDR1 and CDR2 (germline): MNHEY, SVGEGT. CDR3 residues: CASSRLQGIMNTEAFF.

The chain employs TRBV20-1 and TRBJ1-2. CDR1 is DFQATT and CDR2 is SNEGSKA in the germline V gene (reference sequence). The CDR3 sequence is 15 residues long. CDR3 amino acids: CSAHDLLTPNYGYTF.

This chain connects TRBV19 to TRBJ2-7; there is no DNA to check the TCRdb D call of TRBD1. Germline lookup yields CDR1 LNHDA and CDR2 SQIVND (reference sequence). The CDR3 is 15 residues long. CDR3 in amino acids: CASSIGTGYSYEQYF.

The chain recombines TRBV2 with TRBJ2-7; absent DNA, TCRdb's TRBD2 call cannot be checked. The CDR3 spans 15 residues. Germline assignment: CDR1 SNHLY and CDR2 FYNNEI. CDR3 protein: CASSEVGSGGYEQYF. The full variable domain, its missing parts supplied by reference TRBV2 and TRBJ2-7, is EPEVTQTPSHQVTQMGQEVILRCVPISNHLYFYWYRQILGQKVEFLVSFYNNEISEKSEIFDDQFSVERPDGSNFTLKIRSTKLEDSAMYFCASSEVGSGGYEQYFGPGTRLTVT.

The genes are TRBV27 and TRBJ2-7. Per the germline V gene, CDR1 is MNHEY and CDR2 is SMNVEV (reference sequence). CDR3 size: 13 residues. This CDR3 reads CASSSDIAYEQYF.

This chain connects TRBV27 to TRBJ2-1; the D call of TRBD2 rests on TCRdb alone, since no DNA is present to check it. Germline values: CDR1 MNHEY, CDR2 SMNVEV (reference sequence). The CDR3 contains 15 residues. CDR3 sequence: CASNSRTSGNLEQFF.

The V and J genes are TRBV2 and TRBJ2-1; the D call of TRBD2 rests on TCRdb alone, since no DNA is present to check it. CDR3 length equals 15 residues. Germline CDR1 SNHLY, CDR2 FYNNEI. The CDR3 loop is CASSEAGGHMNKQFF.

The gene calls are TRBV9 and TRBJ2-2; TCRdb gives TRBD2 as the D gene, but with no DNA this cannot be confirmed. The length of the CDR3 is 16 residues. The germline gives CDR1 SGDLS, CDR2 YYNGEE. The CDR3 loop is CASSATGTPGTGELFF.